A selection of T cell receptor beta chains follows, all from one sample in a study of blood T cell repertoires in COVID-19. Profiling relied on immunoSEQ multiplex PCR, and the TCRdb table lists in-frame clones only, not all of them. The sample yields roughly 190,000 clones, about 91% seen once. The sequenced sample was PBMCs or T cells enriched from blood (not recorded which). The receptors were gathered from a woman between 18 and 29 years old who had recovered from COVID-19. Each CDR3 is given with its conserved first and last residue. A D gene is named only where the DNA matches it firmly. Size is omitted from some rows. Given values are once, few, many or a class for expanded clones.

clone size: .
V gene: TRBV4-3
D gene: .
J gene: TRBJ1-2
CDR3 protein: CASSQQGTYGYTF
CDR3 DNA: TGCGCCAGCAGCCAACAGGGTACCTATGGCTACACCTTC

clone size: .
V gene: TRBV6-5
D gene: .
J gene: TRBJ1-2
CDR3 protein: CASSYRGSNYGYTF
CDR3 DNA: TGTGCCAGCAGTTACAGGGGATCAAACTATGGCTACACCTTC

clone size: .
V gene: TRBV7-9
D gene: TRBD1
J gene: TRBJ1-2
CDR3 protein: CASSSGGGREYGYTF
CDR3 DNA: TGTGCCAGCAGTTCAGGGGGAGGCAGGGAATATGGCTACACCTTC

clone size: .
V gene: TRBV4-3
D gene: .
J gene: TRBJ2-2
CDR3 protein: CASSQGRFSGELFF
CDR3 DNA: TGCGCCAGCAGCCAAGGGAGGTTCTCCGGGGAGCTGTTTTTT

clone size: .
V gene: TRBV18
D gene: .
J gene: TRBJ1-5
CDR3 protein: CASSEMSNQPQHF
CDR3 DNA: TGTGCCAGCTCGGAGATGAGCAATCAGCCCCAGCATTTT

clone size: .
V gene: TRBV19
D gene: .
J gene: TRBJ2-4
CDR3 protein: CASTRGGKNIQYF
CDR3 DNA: TGTGCCAGTACCAGGGGCGGCAAAAACATTCAGTACTTC

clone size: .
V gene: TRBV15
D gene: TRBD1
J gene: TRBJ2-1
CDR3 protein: CATSNEKTGGSYNEQFF
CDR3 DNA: TGTGCCACCAGCAACGAAAAGACAGGGGGCTCCTACAATGAGCAGTTCTTC

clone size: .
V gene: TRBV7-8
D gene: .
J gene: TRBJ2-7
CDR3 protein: CASSPRLVYEQYF
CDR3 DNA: TGTGCCAGCAGCCCCCGACTGGTTTACGAGCAGTACTTC

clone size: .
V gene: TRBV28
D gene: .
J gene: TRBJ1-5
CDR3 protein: CASRPGGSNQPQHF
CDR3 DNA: TGTGCCAGCCGACCCGGGGGGAGTAATCAGCCCCAGCATTTT

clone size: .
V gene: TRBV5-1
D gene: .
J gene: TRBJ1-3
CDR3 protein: CASSLQSSGNTIYF
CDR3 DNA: TGCGCCAGCAGCTTACAGAGCTCTGGAAACACCATATATTTT

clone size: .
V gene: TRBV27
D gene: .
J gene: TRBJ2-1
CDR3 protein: CASSLSPSSYNEQFF
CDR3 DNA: TGTGCCAGCAGCCTTTCACCGAGCTCCTACAATGAGCAGTTCTTC

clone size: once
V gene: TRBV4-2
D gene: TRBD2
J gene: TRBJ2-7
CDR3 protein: CASSLLLAGRDHYEQYF
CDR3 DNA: TGTGCCAGCAGCCTCCTGCTAGCGGGGAGGGACCACTACGAGCAGTACTTC

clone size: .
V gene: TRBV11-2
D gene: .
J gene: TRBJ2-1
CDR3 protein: CASSLVLRGEQFF
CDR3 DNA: TGTGCCAGCAGCTTAGTACTAAGAGGCGAGCAGTTCTTC

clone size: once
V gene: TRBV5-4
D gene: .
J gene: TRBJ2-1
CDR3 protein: CASSVQGSRNEQFF
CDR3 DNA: TGTGCCAGCAGCGTCCAGGGATCCCGAAATGAGCAGTTCTTC

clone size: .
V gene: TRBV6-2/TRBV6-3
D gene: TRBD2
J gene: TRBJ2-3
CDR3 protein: CASSYWLAGGLRESDTQYF
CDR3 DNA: TGTGCCAGCAGTTACTGGCTAGCGGGAGGCCTTCGGGAGTCCGATACGCAGTATTTT

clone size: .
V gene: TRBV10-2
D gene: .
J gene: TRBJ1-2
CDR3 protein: CASKADFWPQGYTF
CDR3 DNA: TGCGCCAGCAAGGCGGACTTCTGGCCCCAAGGCTACACCTTC

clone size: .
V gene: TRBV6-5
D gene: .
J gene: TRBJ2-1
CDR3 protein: CASSYSGNEQFF
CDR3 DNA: TGTGCCAGCAGTTATAGCGGTAATGAGCAGTTCTTC